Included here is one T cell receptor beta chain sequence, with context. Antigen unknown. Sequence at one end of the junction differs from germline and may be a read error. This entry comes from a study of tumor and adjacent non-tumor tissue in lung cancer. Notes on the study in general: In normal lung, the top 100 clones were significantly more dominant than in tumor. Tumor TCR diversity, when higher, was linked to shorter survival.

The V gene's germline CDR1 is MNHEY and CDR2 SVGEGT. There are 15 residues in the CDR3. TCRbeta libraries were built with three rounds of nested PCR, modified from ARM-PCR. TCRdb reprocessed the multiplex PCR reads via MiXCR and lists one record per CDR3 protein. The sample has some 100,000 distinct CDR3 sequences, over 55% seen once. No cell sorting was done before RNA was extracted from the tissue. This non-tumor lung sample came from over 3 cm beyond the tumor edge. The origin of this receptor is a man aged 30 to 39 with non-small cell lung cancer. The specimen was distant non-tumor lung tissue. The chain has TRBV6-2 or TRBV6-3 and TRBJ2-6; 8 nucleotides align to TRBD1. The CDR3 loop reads CANSLRGPGSNVLTF. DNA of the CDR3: TGTGCCAACAGTCTCAGGGGGCCTGGGTCCAACGTCCTGACTTTC.